This T cell receptor beta chain appears in the sequencing data of a study of tumor and adjacent non-tumor tissue in lung cancer. On this clonotype: Its specificity is not known. This clone may be a read error of a much larger clone one base away. It is likely a read error, because the conserved phenylalanine at the end of the CDR3 is missing.

The library came from three nested PCR rounds adapted from ARM-PCR protocols. TCRdb re-analysed the multiplex PCR reads in MiXCR, keeping a single row per CDR3 protein. This table has more than 85,000 distinct CDR3 sequences, 75% appearing once. The template was RNA from unsorted bulk tissue. CDR1 and CDR2 from the germline V gene are SQVTM and ANQGSEA. Trimming left V 6 bases short and J 1 base short, with 17 bases between. The CDR3 is 15 residues long. Study-wide results and caveats: Normal lung showed higher cumulative top 100 clone frequency than tumor.

The V gene is TRBV29-1, the J gene TRBJ2-3; TRBD1 is a possible D gene (6 bases). Material: lung tumor tissue. The sequence was obtained from a woman aged 55-69 years with non-small cell lung cancer. The CDR3 nucleotides read TGCAGCGTGGGGGCGGCGGGCATGGGCACAGATACGCAGTATTCT. The encoded protein is CSVGAAGMGTDTQYS.